The sequence of this T cell receptor (beta chain) was determined in a study of shared clonotypes between healthy human individuals. The study's findings and limits: The represented genetic and exposure-history diversity was limited by the small number of donors.

Germline V gene data show CDR1 as SGHDT and CDR2 as YYEEEE. The V gene end was trimmed by 2 bases and the J gene end by 3 bases; junction bases not matched to a gene: 5. The length of the CDR3 is 15 residues. Points on this clone: Its target is not known.

Sequencing was at deep level. The protocol was immunoSEQ multiplex PCR, while the TCRdb copy is restricted to in-frame clones and leaves out a portion. The sample shows about 510,000 clones, around 79% of them seen only once. This receptor was taken from a woman aged 40 to 50 in good health. Some clones in this sample may be carry-over from other donors' samples. The sample taken for sequencing was PBMCs. The chain joins TRBV5-6 to TRBJ2-1; 7 bases match TRBD1. The CDR3 region has the DNA TGTGCCAGCAGCTTTGGACAGGCCAGCTACAATGAGCAGTTCTTC. Its protein is CASSFGQASYNEQFF.